This entry is about one T cell receptor (beta chain). What it binds is unknown. This record comes from a study of cytomegalovirus exposure and HLA in healthy donors. Study-wide background: Of all 400 or so donors who were genotyped, under 90% belonged to the Caucasian-associated ancestry cluster. Whole-study results and caveats: A later analysis by the authors found several of the most significant clusters apparently linked to common viral pathogens. A link between a missense DCLRE1C variant and TCR beta V- and J-gene trimming emerged from a later analysis.

PCR primers comprised 60 Vbeta and 13 Jbeta primers. Sequenced by immunoSEQ multiplex PCR; TCRdb stores in-frame clones only, minus some. The data show approximately 150,000 clones, just under 80% seen once. This CDR3 contains 14 residues. V lost 6 bases, J lost 0 bases, and 9 bases lay in between. Germline lookup yields CDR1 SGHRS and CDR2 YFSETQ. The receptor was derived from a young woman in good health and CMV-seronegative. This chain connects TRBV5-1 to TRBJ2-2, with D possibly matching TRBD1 (5 bases). Specimen: PBMCs. This CDR3 reads CASTGQSNTGELFF. Here the CDR3 DNA reads TGCGCCAGCACTGGACAATCGAACACCGGGGAGCTGTTTTTT.